A selection of T cell receptor beta chains follows, all from one sample in a study of blood T cell repertoires in COVID-19. Sequencing was performed with immunoSEQ multiplex PCR; in TCRdb, only in-frame clones are kept and a portion is missing. Of a few hundred thousand clones listed, 65% to 90% are singletons. The material sequenced was PBMCs or T cells enriched from blood (not recorded which). These receptors all stem from a man in his forties or fifties who had recovered from COVID-19. The CDR3 runs from the conserved cysteine through the conserved F or W. The D gene is left open where the match is weak. Not every row has a clone size; where given, it reads once, few, many or a size class.

abundance | j_gene | v_gene | d_gene | CDR3nt | CDR3aa
NA | TRBJ1-1 | TRBV6-5 | TRBD1 | TGTGCCAGCAGAGGCCCCGGACAGGGGACTGAAGCTTTCTTT | CASRGPGQGTEAFF
NA | TRBJ1-2 | TRBV12-3/TRBV12-4 | TRBD1 | TGTGCCAGCGCGACAGGGAGAGGCTACACCTTC | CASATGRGYTF
once | TRBJ2-1 | TRBV7-9 | NA | TGTGCCAGCAGCTCATTAGTTGATGAGCAGTTCTTC | CASSSLVDEQFF
NA | TRBJ2-1 | TRBV25-1 | TRBD1 | TGTGCCAGCAGTGAATTTCAGGGGGCGAGGAATGAGCAGTTCTTC | CASSEFQGARNEQFF
few | TRBJ1-1 | TRBV15 | NA | TGTGCCACCAGGGTAGGGAGTTTTGCCACTGAAGCTTTCTTT | CATRVGSFATEAFF
NA | TRBJ2-3 | TRBV19 | TRBD1 | TGTGCCAGTAGTATGACTGGACAGGGCAAAGATACGCAGTATTTT | CASSMTGQGKDTQYF
NA | TRBJ1-2 | TRBV15 | NA | TGTGCCACCAGCAGCCGGGGACACCGTAGGGACTATGGCTACACCTTC | CATSSRGHRRDYGYTF
NA | TRBJ1-2 | TRBV28 | NA | TGTGCCACCTCGTCTAACTATGGCTACACCTTC | CATSSNYGYTF
NA | TRBJ2-5 | TRBV7-9 | NA | TGTGCCAGCAGCTTCGCCTCGGGGGGCCCGGAGACCCAGTACTTC | CASSFASGGPETQYF
NA | TRBJ2-3 | TRBV7-3 | TRBD1 | TGTGCCAGCAGCATAGGGACAGGGAGTAGCACAGATACGCAGTATTTT | CASSIGTGSSTDTQYF
once | TRBJ2-3 | TRBV7-2 | TRBD2 | TGTGCCAGCAGCTTAGCACAAGCGGGATCCACAGATACGCAGTATTTT | CASSLAQAGSTDTQYF
once | TRBJ2-5 | TRBV18 | NA | TGTGCCAGCTCACCACCCGGCCAAGAGACCCAGTACTTC | CASSPPGQETQYF
NA | TRBJ2-3 | TRBV28 | TRBD1 | TGTGCCAGCATTAGACAGGGGCCCACAGATACGCAGTATTTT | CASIRQGPTDTQYF
few | TRBJ1-2 | TRBV7-2 | TRBD1 | TGTGCCAGCAGCTTAGTTGTCATTGGGACAGGGTCGAACTATGGCTACACCTTC | CASSLVVIGTGSNYGYTF
NA | TRBJ1-2 | TRBV5-1 | TRBD1 | TGCGCCACCGGGACAGGGGATGGCTACACCTTC | CATGTGDGYTF